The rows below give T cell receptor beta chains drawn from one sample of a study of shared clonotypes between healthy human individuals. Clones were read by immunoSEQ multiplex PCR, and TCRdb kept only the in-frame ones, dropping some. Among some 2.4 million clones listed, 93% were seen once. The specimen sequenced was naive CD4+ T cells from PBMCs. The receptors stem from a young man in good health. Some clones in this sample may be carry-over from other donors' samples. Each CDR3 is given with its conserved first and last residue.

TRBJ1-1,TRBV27,CASSLIPPRVGGLRTEAFF
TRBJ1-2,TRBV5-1,CASSNPDPGVGYTF
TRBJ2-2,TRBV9,CASSRGDADTGELFF
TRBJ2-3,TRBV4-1,CASSLREVTDTQYF
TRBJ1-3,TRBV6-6,CAARTDLSGNTIYF
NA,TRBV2,CASSYLQGGNQPQYF
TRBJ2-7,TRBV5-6,CASSLGQSYEQYF
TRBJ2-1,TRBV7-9,CASSRSRSSYNEQFF
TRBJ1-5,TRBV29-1,CSVVQGEGRPQHF
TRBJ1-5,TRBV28,CASSYTTGDNQPQHF
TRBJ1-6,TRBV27,CASRAGQGNSPLHF
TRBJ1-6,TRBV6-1,CASSDTGQGGTPLHF
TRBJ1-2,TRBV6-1,CASSASGGGYGYTF
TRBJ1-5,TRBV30,CAWSERGPQHF
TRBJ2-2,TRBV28,CASSPARISSGELFF
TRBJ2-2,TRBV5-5,CASSLGLAGDLAGELFF
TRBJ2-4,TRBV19,CASSADRKNIQYF
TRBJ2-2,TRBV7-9,CASSLTAYTGELFF
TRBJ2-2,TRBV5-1,CASSPSSVTGELFF
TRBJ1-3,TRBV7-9,CASSYRGAGNTIYF
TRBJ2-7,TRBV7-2,CASSLLVTYEQYF
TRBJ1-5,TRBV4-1,CASSQGGTANEPQHF
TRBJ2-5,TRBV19,CASSMLDQETQYF
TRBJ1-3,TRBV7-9,CASSPQGMVSGNTIYF
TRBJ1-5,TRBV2,CASGTGGSHRQPQHF
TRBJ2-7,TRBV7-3,CASSPSRGGSEQYF
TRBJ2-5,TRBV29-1,CSVELAAGSRAQYF
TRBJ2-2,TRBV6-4,CASSVGFGTRTGELFF
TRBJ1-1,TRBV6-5,CASTEGGAGGTEAFF
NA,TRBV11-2,CASSSALGQDEQYF
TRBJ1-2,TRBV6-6,CASSYSRANGYTF
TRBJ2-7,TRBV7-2,CASSLGGRTYEQYF
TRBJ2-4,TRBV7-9,CASSPQLGSIQYF
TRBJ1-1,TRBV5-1,CASSLAREGARSTVVKSEAFF
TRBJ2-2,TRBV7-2,CASSLPGATLNTGELFF
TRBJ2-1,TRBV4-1,CASSQGDRAYNEQFF
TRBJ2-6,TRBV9,CASSVSPVTPSDGANVLTF